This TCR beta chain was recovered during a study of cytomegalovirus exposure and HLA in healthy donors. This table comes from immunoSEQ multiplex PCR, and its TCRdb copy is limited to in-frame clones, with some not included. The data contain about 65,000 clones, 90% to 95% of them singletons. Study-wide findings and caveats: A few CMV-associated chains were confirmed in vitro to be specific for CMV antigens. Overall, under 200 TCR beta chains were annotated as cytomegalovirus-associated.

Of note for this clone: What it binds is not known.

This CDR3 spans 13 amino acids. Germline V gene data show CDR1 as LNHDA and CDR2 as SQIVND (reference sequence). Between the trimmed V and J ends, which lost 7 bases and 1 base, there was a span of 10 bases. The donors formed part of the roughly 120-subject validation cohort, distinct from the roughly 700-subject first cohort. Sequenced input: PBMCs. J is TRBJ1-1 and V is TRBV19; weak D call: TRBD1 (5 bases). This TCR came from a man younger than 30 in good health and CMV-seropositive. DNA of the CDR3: TGTGCCAGTAAGAAACAGGAGAACACTGAAGCTTTCTTT. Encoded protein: CASKKQENTEAFF.